A selection of T cell receptor beta chains follows, all from one sample in a study of T cell responses to AZD1222 COVID-19 vaccine. Using immunoSEQ multiplex PCR, the repertoire was profiled, and TCRdb retains in-frame clones only, with some absent. The table records about 14,000 clones, about 80% of them present only once. Sequencing was performed on peripheral blood, taken 28 days after the second AZD1222 dose. These receptors were collected from an adult who received the AZD1222 COVID-19 vaccine. The CDR3 runs from the conserved cysteine through the conserved F or W. The D gene is left open where the match is weak. Only some rows state a clone size, as once, few, many or a class for expanded clones.

j_gene	v_gene	d_gene	abundance	CDR3aa	CDR3nt
TRBJ1-2	TRBV25-1	-	-	CASSGRTGLDYGYTF	TGTGCCAGCAGTGGCCGGACGGGGTTGGACTATGGCTACACCTTC
TRBJ2-1	TRBV18	-	-	CASSPSGSVEQFF	TGTGCCAGCTCACCAAGCGGTTCGGTCGAGCAGTTCTTC
TRBJ2-1	TRBV6-5	-	-	CASSIAPSSYNEQFF	TGTGCCAGCAGTATAGCGCCGAGCTCCTACAATGAGCAGTTCTTC
TRBJ1-2	TRBV28	-	-	CASSTDIYGYTF	TGTGCCAGCAGTACGGACATCTATGGCTACACCTTC
TRBJ2-2	TRBV18	TRBD2	once	CASSPVVEREYGELFF	TGTGCCAGCTCACCGGTAGTTGAGCGGGAGTACGGGGAGCTGTTTTTT
TRBJ1-2	TRBV5-6	-	-	CASSLGGYGYTF	TGTGCCAGCAGCTTAGGCGGCTATGGCTACACCTTC
TRBJ2-3	TRBV19	TRBD2	-	CASISGSTDTQYF	TGTGCCAGTATAAGCGGGAGTACAGATACGCAGTATTTT
TRBJ2-6	TRBV19	-	large	CASSMIDLTGANVLTF	TGTGCCAGTAGTATGATAGATCTGACTGGGGCCAACGTCCTGACTTTC
TRBJ2-5	TRBV27	-	-	CASSSSGTQETQYF	TGTGCCAGCAGTTCGTCAGGGACCCAAGAGACCCAGTACTTC
TRBJ2-7	TRBV10-3	-	-	CAVGDPSYEQYF	TGTGCCGTTGGGGACCCGAGCTACGAGCAGTACTTC
TRBJ2-7	TRBV5-4	TRBD1	-	CASSPDRTLEQYF	TGTGCCAGCAGCCCGGACAGGACGCTCGAGCAGTACTTC
TRBJ1-5	TRBV2	TRBD1	-	CAGDGTGASNQPQHF	TGTGCCGGCGATGGGACAGGAGCCAGCAATCAGCCCCAGCATTTT
TRBJ1-4	TRBV2	TRBD1	-	CASREQGNANEKLFF	TGTGCCAGCAGGGAACAGGGGAACGCTAATGAAAAACTGTTTTTT
TRBJ2-1	TRBV9	TRBD2	-	CASGPSGSYEQFF	TGTGCCAGCGGGCCTAGCGGGAGCTATGAGCAGTTCTTC
TRBJ1-3	TRBV3-1/TRBV3-2	TRBD1	-	CASSPRDSRNTIYF	TGTGCCAGCAGCCCTCGGGACAGCAGAAACACCATATATTTT
TRBJ2-5	TRBV6-5	TRBD2	-	CASISGRAGEETQYF	TGTGCCAGCATCAGCGGGAGGGCTGGGGAAGAGACCCAGTACTTC
TRBJ1-1	TRBV7-2	-	-	CASSLNAGSTEAFF	TGTGCCAGCAGCTTAAACGCAGGGAGCACTGAAGCTTTCTTT
TRBJ2-5	TRBV15	-	-	CATKRAAQETQYF	TGTGCCACCAAGCGGGCAGCCCAAGAGACCCAGTACTTC
TRBJ1-2	TRBV28	TRBD1	-	CAIRGRDRVSSGYTF	TGTGCCATCCGGGGGCGGGACAGGGTCTCTTCGGGCTACACCTTC
TRBJ2-3	TRBV7-8	TRBD1	once	CASSQGASVNTQYF	TGTGCCAGCAGCCAGGGGGCGTCTGTGAATACGCAGTATTTT
TRBJ1-5	TRBV18	-	-	CASSPRHPQPQHF	TGTGCCAGCTCACCCAGACATCCTCAGCCCCAGCATTTT
TRBJ1-5	TRBV6-1	-	-	CASSEMLGASNQPQHF	TGTGCCAGCAGTGAGATGTTGGGGGCGAGCAATCAGCCCCAGCATTTT
TRBJ1-4	TRBV28	TRBD1	-	CASSPIRQGAGEKLFF	TGTGCCAGCAGTCCAATCCGACAGGGGGCAGGTGAAAAACTGTTTTTT
TRBJ1-1	TRBV11-2	-	-	CASSTRANTEAFF	TGTGCCAGCAGCACCCGGGCGAACACTGAAGCTTTCTTT
TRBJ2-7	TRBV5-1	-	-	CASSFRAEDYEQYF	TGCGCCAGCAGCTTCAGAGCGGAGGACTACGAGCAGTACTTC
TRBJ1-6	TRBV19	-	-	CASSTGISPLHF	TGTGCCAGTAGTACGGGGATTTCACCCCTCCACTTT
TRBJ2-7	TRBV19	-	-	CASSAQGSYEQYF	TGTGCCAGTAGTGCGCAGGGATCCTACGAGCAGTACTTC
TRBJ2-4	TRBV5-1	-	-	CASSLAFEVAKNIQYF	TGCGCCAGCAGCTTGGCTTTCGAGGTAGCCAAAAACATTCAGTACTTC
TRBJ2-5	TRBV27	TRBD1	-	CASSPIELDRDQETQYF	TGTGCCAGCAGTCCTATCGAACTGGACAGGGACCAAGAGACCCAGTACTTC
TRBJ2-7	TRBV12-2	-	-	CASRLGLAGVGNEQYF	TGTGCAAGTCGCTTAGGACTAGCGGGAGTGGGAAACGAGCAGTACTTC
TRBJ1-2	TRBV6-5	-	-	CASSRNGEGDYGYTF	TGTGCCAGCAGCCGGAATGGGGAAGGGGACTATGGCTACACCTTC
TRBJ1-1	TRBV29-1	-	-	CSVRTLNIEAFF	TGCAGCGTGAGGACTCTAAACATTGAAGCTTTCTTT
TRBJ2-7	TRBV27	TRBD1	-	CASRPSGTAQGEQYF	TGTGCCAGCAGGCCCTCTGGGACAGCCCAGGGAGAGCAGTACTTC
TRBJ1-2	TRBV27	TRBD1	-	CASRPTGAGGFYGYTF	TGTGCCAGCAGACCCACAGGGGCAGGGGGCTTCTATGGCTACACCTTC